Listed below are T cell receptor beta chains from one sample, sequenced in a study of cytomegalovirus exposure and HLA in healthy donors. Method: immunoSEQ multiplex PCR; TCRdb's copy keeps in-frame clones and lacks some. The repertoire holds about 200,000 clones, approximately 79% seen once, with about 0.22% in the top ten. Sequencing input: PBMCs. These receptors were collected from a girl aged 2-10 years in good health and CMV-seronegative. Both conserved end residues are part of each CDR3. The D gene is left open where the match is weak. Clone size appears in some rows only: once, few, many, or a class for an expanded clone.

V gene	J gene	clone size	D gene	CDR3 DNA	CDR3 protein
TRBV13	TRBJ1-4	NA	NA	TGTGCCAGCAGCGTAAAAGGGGTTAATGAAAAACTGTTTTTT	CASSVKGVNEKLFF
TRBV20-1	TRBJ2-5	few	NA	TGCAGTGCTATAAAAGAGACCCAGTACTTC	CSAIKETQYF
TRBV7-9	TRBJ2-7	NA	TRBD2	TGTGCCAGCAGCTTAGTGGCTAGCGGGGAGCAGTACTTC	CASSLVASGEQYF
TRBV7-3	TRBJ2-7	once	NA	TGTGCCAGCAGCTTAAAGTGTAACGGGTTCCACACCCCCCCACTCTACGAGCAGTACTTC	CASSLKCNGFHTPPLYEQYF
TRBV10-3	TRBJ2-3	NA	TRBD1	TGTGCCATCAGTGTGGACAGGGTCGGCACAGATACGCAGTATTTT	CAISVDRVGTDTQYF
TRBV5-1	TRBJ2-3	NA	TRBD2	TGCGCCAGCAGCTTACTAGCGGGGCGCACAGATACGCAGTATTTT	CASSLLAGRTDTQYF
TRBV6-1	TRBJ2-1	NA	TRBD1	TGTGCCAGCAGTGAAGGACAGGGCTCCTACAATGAGCAGTTCTTC	CASSEGQGSYNEQFF
TRBV9	TRBJ2-7	NA	TRBD2	TGTGCCAGCAGCGTAGCTAGCGGGGTTGCCTACGAGCAGTACTTC	CASSVASGVAYEQYF
TRBV2	TRBJ2-5	NA	NA	TGTGCCAGCAGTAGTGTGGGACTCCAAGAGACCCAGTACTTC	CASSSVGLQETQYF
TRBV7-8	TRBJ2-1	NA	TRBD2	TGTGCCAGCAGCTTGGGTTCAAGCGGGATAAGGAATGAGCAGTTCTTC	CASSLGSSGIRNEQFF
TRBV4-2	TRBJ2-3	NA	NA	TGTGCCAGCAGCCAAGATCTGTTTTCAGATACGCAGTATTTT	CASSQDLFSDTQYF
TRBV9	TRBJ1-2	NA	TRBD1	TGTGCCAGCAGCCTAGGGACAGCAAACTATGGCTACACCTTC	CASSLGTANYGYTF
TRBV5-4	TRBJ2-1	few	NA	TGTGCCAGCACCGTGGACAACAACCCTTACAATGAGCAGTTCTTC	CASTVDNNPYNEQFF
TRBV6-4	TRBJ2-1	few	TRBD1	TGTGCCAGCAGCTTGGACAGGGGAAATGAGCAGTTCTTC	CASSLDRGNEQFF
TRBV12-5	TRBJ2-1	NA	NA	TGTGCTAGTGGTCCTCTACCCTCCTACAATGAGCAGTTCTTC	CASGPLPSYNEQFF